This T cell receptor (beta chain) was identified during a study of blood T cell repertoires in COVID-19. Whole-study context: Acute and convalescent COVID-19 samples came from the United States, Italy and Spain. Sources were T cells, B-cell-depleted T cells, or PBMCs; the material itself was cDNA or gDNA.

In the original workflow: Amplification of reference gene primers provided the estimated nucleated cell counts. Here immunoSEQ multiplex PCR was the method, and the copy in TCRdb shows in-frame clones only, minus some. V, J and clone size derive from that table, while D and trimming were established from the DNA sequence. Of 250,000 or so clones in the sample, around 83% were seen once. The sequence was collected from a middle-aged woman who had recovered from COVID-19. Input material: peripheral blood.

CDR3 nucleotides: TGCGCCAGCAGACTGACAGGGTCCGAGCAGTACTTC. This translates into CASRLTGSEQYF. V gene TRBV5-1 combines with J gene TRBJ2-7; 7 bases align to TRBD1. Germline V CDR1 and CDR2: SGHRS, YFSETQ. V lost 5 bases and J lost 6; bases outside the gene matches: 5. The CDR3 covers 12 residues.